Each of the 20 T cell receptor beta chains below was sequenced from the same sample in a study of T cells in tuberculosis. Time point described: new active TB diagnosis, blood taken before or within 7 days of starting treatment. The table came from immunoSEQ multiplex PCR; TCRdb's copy has only in-frame clones and leaves some out. The data contain over 25,000 clones, around 90% of them singletons. This material consisted of PBMCs, taken at tuberculosis diagnosis. The source of these receptors is an adult with tuberculosis.

The CDR3 DNA is TGTGCCTGGAGTTCTAACTCCTACGAGCAGTACTTC. Translation: CAWSSNSYEQYF. The V and J genes are TRBV30 and TRBJ2-7; D is undetermined. The CDR3 covers 12 residues. The germline gives CDR1 GTSNPN, CDR2 SVGIG (reference sequence). V was shortened by 2 bases and J by 0 bases, with 5 bases between the two germline ends. The entire variable domain, with the rest obtained from reference TRBV30 and TRBJ2-7, is as follows: SQTIHQWPATLVQPVGSPLSLECTVEGTSNPNLYWYRQAAGRGLQLLFYSVGIGQISSEVPQNLSASRPQDRQFILSSKKLLLSDSGFYLCAWSSNSYEQYFGPGTRLTVT.

The rearrangement joins TRBV7-6 to TRBJ2-2, with TRBD1 identical over 7 bases. This CDR3 contains 15 residues. Germline trimming cut 1 base from V and 6 bases from J; bases unmatched to any gene: 5. Germline CDR1 is SGHVS and CDR2 is FNYEAQ. The CDR3 DNA reads as TGTGCCAGCAGCTTAGGTGGGACAGTCCCCGGGGAGCTGTTTTTT. This gives the protein CASSLGGTVPGELFF.

The rearrangement joins TRBV9 to TRBJ2-3; D possibly corresponds to TRBD2 (5 bases). The CDR3 sequence is 13 residues long. Deletions cut 6 bases from V and 1 base from J, with 9 bases between. The germline V gene encodes CDR1 SGDLS and CDR2 YYNGEE. The CDR3, as DNA: TGTGCCAGCAAAATCGGGGGCACAGATACGCAGTATTTT. Translating it yields CASKIGGTDTQYF. The full variable domain, in which reference TRBV9 and TRBJ2-3 provide the parts outside the CDR3, is DSGVTQTPKHLITATGQRVTLRCSPRSGDLSVYWYQQSLDQGLQFLIQYYNGEERAKGNILERFSAQQFPDLHSELNLSSLELGDSALYFCASKIGGTDTQYFGPGTRLTVL.

The chain has TRBV5-1 and TRBJ1-5; 7 bases are shared with TRBD1. The CDR3 spans 14 residues. Germline values: CDR1 SGHRS, CDR2 YFSETQ. After removal of 4 bases from V and 3 bases from J, the junction contained 4 bases not matched to a gene. The chain's CDR3 is CASSLDRNNQPQHF. CDR3 DNA sequence: TGCGCCAGCAGCCTGGACAGGAACAATCAGCCCCAGCATTTT. The full variable domain, its missing parts supplied by reference TRBV5-1 and TRBJ1-5, is KAGVTQTPRYLIKTRGQQVTLSCSPISGHRSVSWYQQTPGQGLQFLFEYFSETQRNKGNFPGRFSGRQFSNSRSEMNVSTLELGDSALYLCASSLDRNNQPQHFGDGTRLSIL.

The J gene is TRBJ2-3, the V gene TRBV12-5; 9 bases are a match to TRBD2. The CDR3 has 15 residues. The V and J ends lost 4 bases and 2 bases, in that order; junction bases with no gene match: 4. Germline values: CDR1 LGHNT, CDR2 FRNRAP. In DNA, the CDR3 is TGTGCTAGTGGTTGGGGACTAGCAAACACAGATACGCAGTATTTT. It is translated as CASGWGLANTDTQYF.

The V and J genes are TRBV2 and TRBJ2-3; maybe TRBD1 (6 bases). The CDR3 is 14 residues long. Germline loops: CDR1 SNHLY, CDR2 FYNNEI. Trimming cost V 6 bases and J 4 bases, with 14 bases left between them. CDR3 in amino acids: CASRDRLKADTQYF. The DNA of the CDR3 is TGTGCCAGCAGGGACAGACTGAAAGCAGATACGCAGTATTTT.

The CDR3 DNA reads TGTGCCAGCAGTCCTGACTACGAAGAGACCCAGTACTTC. It translates to CASSPDYEETQYF. The chain is built from TRBV28 and TRBJ2-5; possibly TRBD2 for D (5 bases). There are 13 residues in the CDR3. V lost 5 bases to trimming and J lost 3 bases, with 10 bases between them. Looked up from germline, CDR1 is MDHEN and CDR2 is SYDVKM.

The chain recombines TRBV27 with TRBJ2-7; possibly TRBD2 for D (7 bases). The CDR3 covers 15 residues. Per germline, CDR1 MNHEY and CDR2 SMNVEV (reference sequence). Trimming left V 6 bases short and J 3 bases short, with 18 bases between. The chain's CDR3 is CASSTGGRQVYEQYF. The CDR3 DNA follows: TGTGCCAGCAGCACCGGGGGGCGACAGGTCTACGAGCAGTACTTC.

The chain employs TRBV6-5 and TRBJ1-1; D perhaps matches TRBD1 (6 bases). This CDR3 contains 14 residues. Germline loops: CDR1 MNHEY, CDR2 SVGAGI. Trimming left V 5 bases short and J 2 bases short, with 12 bases between. The CDR3 coding sequence is TGTGCCAGCAGTCCCCGGGGACATAACACTGAAGCTTTCTTT. It encodes CASSPRGHNTEAFF.

V is TRBV18 and J is TRBJ1-1; D perhaps matches TRBD1 (6 bases). The germline CDR1 and CDR2 sequences are KGHSH and LQKENI. The CDR3 extends over 16 amino acids. The V end was cut by 3 bases, the J end by 0 bases, with 14 bases between. The CDR3 DNA is TGTGCCAGCTCACCGTCCAGGGGATCGCTGAACACTGAAGCTTTCTTT. Protein product: CASSPSRGSLNTEAFF.

This clone occurred once. The rearrangement uses TRBV25-1 and TRBJ2-7; D is perhaps TRBD1 (5 bases). V was clipped by 2 bases and J by 1 base, with 9 bases between them. Germline loops: CDR1 MGHDK, CDR2 SYGVNS. This CDR3 spans 14 amino acids. The CDR3 DNA reads as TGTGCCAGCAGTGAACTCCAGGGTTCCTACGAGCAGTACTTC. This translates into CASSELQGSYEQYF.

The V and J genes are TRBV4-1 and TRBJ1-5; TRBD1 is a possible D gene (5 bases). V was cut by 3 bases and J by 5 bases, with 8 bases left in between. From germline, CDR1 is MGHRA and CDR2 YSYEKL. The CDR3 extends over 13 amino acids. CDR3 residues: CASSHGHDQPQHF. CDR3 in DNA: TGCGCCAGCAGCCACGGACACGATCAGCCCCAGCATTTT.

This chain joins TRBV4-2 and TRBJ2-3, with D maybe TRBD1 (6 bases). The CDR3 consists of 15 residues. The germline V and J ends were trimmed by 0 bases and 3 bases, with 10 bases remaining between them. Per the germline V gene, CDR1 is LGHNA and CDR2 is YNFKEQ. CDR3 sequence: CASSQDGQGTDTQYF. In nucleotides, the CDR3 is TGTGCCAGCAGCCAAGACGGGCAGGGGACAGATACGCAGTATTTT.

This sequence joins TRBV18 and TRBJ1-4, with D possibly being TRBD1 (5 bases). The V end lost 3 bases, the J end lost 8 bases, and 13 bases lay between the germline ends. There are 14 residues in the CDR3. Germline loops: CDR1 KGHSH, CDR2 LQKENI. The CDR3 bases are TGTGCCAGCTCACCCCGGGAGTGGGGGGAAAAACTGTTTTTT. Translation gives CASSPREWGEKLFF.

This chain connects TRBV2 to TRBJ2-2; TRBD1 aligns across 8 bases. The germline V gene has CDR1 SNHLY and CDR2 FYNNEI. V trimming: 7 bases; J trimming: 4 bases; junction bases outside the gene matches: 8. CDR3 length equals 15 residues. The DNA for the CDR3 is TGTGCCAGCAATACAGGACAGGGATCCACCGGGGAGCTGTTTTTT. Encoded protein: CASNTGQGSTGELFF. Full variable domain (remainder filled in from reference TRBV2 and TRBJ2-2): EPEVTQTPSHQVTQMGQEVILRCVPISNHLYFYWYRQILGQKVEFLVSFYNNEISEKSEIFDDQFSVERPDGSNFTLKIRSTKLEDSAMYFCASNTGQGSTGELFFGEGSRLTVL.

The V and J genes are TRBV2 and TRBJ2-5, with 8 bases fitting TRBD1. With 10 bases clipped from V and 5 bases from J, the junction kept 6 bases outside the gene matches. Germline CDR1 reads SNHLY; CDR2 reads FYNNEI. The CDR3 has 12 amino acids. CDR3: CATKGQGETQYF. CDR3 in DNA: TGTGCCACCAAAGGACAGGGCGAGACCCAGTACTTC.

This clone is a singleton in its sample. V and J are TRBV7-6 and TRBJ2-1; a weak D match, TRBD2 (5 bases). The CDR3 has 13 amino acids. The germline gives CDR1 SGHVS, CDR2 FNYEAQ. Trimming took 2 bases from V and 8 from J, leaving 10 bases between them. CDR3 DNA sequence: TGTGCCAGCAGCTTACTCTACGGGGATGAGCAGTTCTTC. This codes for CASSLLYGDEQFF.

The chain links TRBV10-3 to TRBJ1-1; the match to TRBD1 covers 9 bases. CDR1 and CDR2 (germline): ENHRY, SYGVKD. V shed 8 bases and J 3 bases; nucleotides not matched to a gene: 4. The CDR3 sequence is 13 residues long. In DNA form, the CDR3 reads TGTGCCATCTCCCGGGACAGGGACACTGAAGCTTTCTTT. Protein: CAISRDRDTEAFF.

V usage is TRBV11-1 and J usage is TRBJ1-6; D gene unclear. The CDR3 extends over 16 amino acids. Germline CDR1 SGHAT, CDR2 FQDESV (reference sequence). Trimming left V 4 bases short and J 0 bases short, with 10 bases between. CDR3 region: CASSSDKSSYNSPLHF. For the CDR3, the DNA is TGTGCCAGCAGCTCTGACAAGAGCTCCTATAATTCACCCCTCCACTTT.

The chain joins TRBV11-3 to TRBJ2-2; D call uncertain. In germline, CDR1 is SGHNT, CDR2 YENEEA. This CDR3 spans 12 amino acids. The ends were cut back, 2 bases at V and 6 bases at J, with 4 bases in the middle. The CDR3 loop reads CASSLPAGELFF. The CDR3 DNA is TGTGCCAGCAGCTTACCAGCCGGGGAGCTGTTTTTT.